This T cell receptor (beta chain) was identified during a study of cytomegalovirus exposure and HLA in healthy donors. Study information: Prior work identified some 120 million unique TCR beta sequences in some 180 million T cells.

13 Jbeta primers and 60 Vbeta primers were used for the PCR. TCRdb's table, derived via immunoSEQ multiplex PCR, lists solely in-frame clones and lacks some. This sample has roughly 130,000 clones, with about 74% found just once. As for this clone: No conserved phenylalanine or tryptophan is present at the end of the CDR3, so a read error is the likely explanation.

Germline loops: CDR1 LGHNA, CDR2 YNFKEQ. The CDR3 is 14 amino acids. The V and J ends lost 1 base and 1 base respectively, with 7 bases between them. What was sequenced was PBMCs. The clonotype originates from a woman aged 45-59 years in good health and CMV-seropositive. The rearrangement joins TRBV4-2 to TRBJ1-1; D perhaps matches TRBD1 (5 bases). The CDR3 DNA reads as TGTGCCAGCAGCCAAGGACAGCAGAACACTGAAGCTTTCCTT. Amino acid sequence: CASSQGQQNTEAFL.